The 26 T cell receptor beta chains presented below share a single source sample, sequenced in a study of CD8 T cells in Susac syndrome. The RNA, 0.5 to 1 ug, was put through reverse transcription using random hexamers. TCRdb re-derived calls from the immunoSEQ multiplex PCR reads in MiXCR, one entry per CDR3 protein. The table shows some 150,000 distinct CDR3 sequences, with 94% occurring only once. Sequencing input: CD8+ T cells from PBMCs. The receptors originated from a human donor in good health.

The chain employs TRBV29-1 and TRBJ2-7; possibly TRBD2 for D (5 bases). The CDR3 extends over 12 amino acids. Germline V gives CDR1 SQVTM, CDR2 ANQGSEA. V dropped 7 bases and J dropped 6 bases, with 16 bases sitting between them. For the CDR3, the DNA is TGCAGCGCCTTGGAGGCAGGAGGCGAGCAGTACTTC. As protein: CSALEAGGEQYF.

The rearrangement joins TRBV2 to TRBJ2-4; D might be TRBD2 (6 bases). Germline V lookup: CDR1 SNHLY, CDR2 FYNNEI. CDR3 length: 17 residues. V was trimmed by 3 bases and J by 0 bases, leaving 15 bases between them. CDR3 sequence: CASSEEGITLAKNIQYF. The CDR3 coding sequence is TGTGCCAGCAGTGAGGAGGGGATTACCCTAGCCAAAAACATTCAGTACTTC. Looking up the rest from reference TRBV2 and TRBJ2-4 gives the full variable domain: EPEVTQTPSHQVTQMGQEVILRCVPISNHLYFYWYRQILGQKVEFLVSFYNNEISEKSEIFDDQFSVERPDGSNFTLKIRSTKLEDSAMYFCASSEEGITLAKNIQYFGAGTRLSVL.

CDR3 bases: TGTGCCTGGAGTGTCGATAGGTACGAGCAGTACTTC. It is translated as CAWSVDRYEQYF. The genes are TRBV30 and TRBJ2-7; D unresolved. Germline CDR1 is GTSNPN and CDR2 is SVGIG (reference sequence). The V end was cut by 0 bases, the J end by 4 bases, with 7 bases between. This CDR3 has 12 residues. The entire variable domain, with the rest obtained from reference TRBV30 and TRBJ2-7, is as follows: SQTIHQWPATLVQPVGSPLSLECTVEGTSNPNLYWYRQAAGRGLQLLFYSVGIGQISSEVPQNLSASRPQDRQFILSSKKLLLSDSGFYLCAWSVDRYEQYFGPGTRLTVT.

This sequence joins TRBV20-1 and TRBJ2-1; D is possibly TRBD1 (6 bases). Per germline, CDR1 DFQATT and CDR2 SNEGSKA (reference sequence). The CDR3 length is 13 residues. The chain's CDR3 is CTTRDTNYNEQFF. CDR3 nucleotides: TGCACCACCCGGGACACAAACTACAATGAGCAGTTCTTC.

CDR3 sequence reads: CSVQGESYNEQFF. The CDR3 coding sequence is TGCAGCGTGCAGGGGGAGTCCTACAATGAGCAGTTCTTC. The chain joins TRBV20-1 to TRBJ2-1, with TRBD1 matching 7 bases. The germline V gene has CDR1 DFQATT and CDR2 SNEGSKA (reference sequence). The CDR3 is made up of 13 amino acids.

V usage is TRBV6-5 and J usage is TRBJ2-5; 7 bases are a match to TRBD1. Germline V gene lookup returns CDR1 MNHEY and CDR2 SVGAGI. Losses at the gene ends were 8 bases for V and 5 bases for J; bases not matched to a gene: 11. This CDR3 is built from 14 residues. CDR3 protein: CASSRDSEWETQYF. CDR3 nucleotides: TGTGCCAGCTCTCGGGACAGTGAGTGGGAGACCCAGTACTTC.

As to this clonotype: A read error may account for a junction end that differs from germline. V usage is TRBV3-1 and J usage is TRBJ2-7, with 9 bases aligning to TRBD2. The germline CDR1 and CDR2 sequences are LGHDT and YNNKEL (reference sequence). This CDR3 comprises 13 residues. CDR3 nucleotide sequence: TGTGCCAGCAGCCAAGGCGGATCTAGCGGGGACAACTTC. Translating it yields CASSQGGSSGDNF.

The chain has TRBV15 and TRBJ2-1, with D unclear. Per the germline V gene, CDR1 is LNHNV and CDR2 is YYDKDF (reference sequence). The CDR3 length is 13 residues. Trimming cost V 5 bases and J 6 bases, with 11 bases left between them. For the CDR3, the DNA is TGTGCCACCAGCTCCCCGTTTTCCAATGAGCAGTTCTTC. It is translated as CATSSPFSNEQFF.

The chain carries TRBV30 and TRBJ1-1, with D possibly being TRBD1 (5 bases). Germline V gene lookup returns CDR1 GTSNPN and CDR2 SVGIG (reference sequence). V lost 1 base and J 1 base, leaving 19 bases between the germline ends. The CDR3 extends over 17 amino acids. The CDR3 spells CAWSGGVGTIRNTEAFF. The DNA for the CDR3 is TGTGCCTGGAGTGGGGGTGTAGGGACTATACGGAACACTGAAGCTTTCTTT.

The chain joins TRBV6-2 or TRBV6-3 to TRBJ2-1, with TRBD2 identical over 9 bases. The CDR3 spans 15 residues. The ends lost 4 bases at V and 5 bases at J; junction bases unmatched: 6. Germline V gene lookup returns CDR1 MNHEY and CDR2 SVGEGT. The CDR3 sequence: CASSSSLAGDNEQFF. DNA of the CDR3: TGTGCCAGCAGTTCCTCCTTAGCGGGAGACAATGAGCAGTTCTTC.

This clonotype was observed a single time. The chain employs TRBV3-1 and TRBJ1-2; D remains unclear. The germline V and J ends were trimmed by 5 bases and 0 bases, with 7 bases remaining between them. The CDR3 loop spans 13 amino acids. Germline-derived CDR1 and CDR2 are LGHDT and YNNKEL (reference sequence). The CDR3 DNA reads TGTGCCAGCAGCTTCCAGGCTAACTATGGCTACACCTTC. This gives the protein CASSFQANYGYTF. The full variable domain, in which reference TRBV3-1 and TRBJ1-2 provide the parts outside the CDR3, is DTAVSQTPKYLVTQMGNDKSIKCEQNLGHDTMYWYKQDSKKFLKIMFSYNNKELIINETVPNRFSPKSPDKAHLNLHINSLELGDSAVYFCASSFQANYGYTFGSGTRLTVV.

The gene calls are TRBV6-5 and TRBJ2-2; D may be TRBD1 or TRBD2 (6 bases each). Germline V gene data show CDR1 as MNHEY and CDR2 as SVGAGI. The CDR3 length is 15 residues. Trimming pared 2 bases from V and 3 bases from J, leaving 10 bases between. The CDR3 DNA reads TGTGCCAGCAGTTACGAGGGGGGTCACACCGGGGAGCTGTTTTTT. It yields the protein CASSYEGGHTGELFF.

This chain connects TRBV6-5 to TRBJ1-1; D is unclear. The CDR3 extends over 13 amino acids. CDR1 is MNHEY, CDR2 SVGAGI, per germline. The V and J ends lost 2 bases and 3 bases respectively, with 7 bases between them. The DNA of the CDR3 is TGTGCCAGCAGTTACATTGGGTACACTGAAGCTTTCTTT. Its protein product is CASSYIGYTEAFF.

In DNA form, the CDR3 reads TGTGCCAGCAGGCCGGGACTAGCGGGAGTCTTGGAGACCCAGTACTTC. Residues: CASRPGLAGVLETQYF. V and J are TRBV28 and TRBJ2-5, with TRBD2 matching over 14 bases. With 6 bases clipped from V and 5 bases from J, the junction kept 8 bases outside the gene matches. The germline CDR1 and CDR2 sequences are MDHEN and SYDVKM. The CDR3 is made up of 16 amino acids.

V is TRBV27 and J is TRBJ2-1; the D is unclear. Germline V CDR1 and CDR2: MNHEY, SMNVEV (reference sequence). The ends were cut back, 5 bases at V and 12 bases at J, with 17 bases in the middle. The CDR3 is 13 residues long. DNA of the CDR3: TGTGCCAGCAGTGCTGGACCGCCAAAAGGGCAGTTCTTC. Translation gives CASSAGPPKGQFF.

In regard to this clonotype: One end of the junction fails to match germline, which may point to a read error. The chain has TRBV4-3 and TRBJ1-4; D possibly corresponds to TRBD1 (5 bases). The CDR3 has 15 amino acids. CDR1 is LGHNA, CDR2 YSLEER, per germline. The DNA for the CDR3 is TGCGCCAGCAGCCACGGCCAGGGAACTGATGAAAAACTGTTTTTT. As protein: CASSHGQGTDEKLFF.

The J gene is TRBJ2-5, the V gene TRBV7-9, with D unclear. Between the trimmed V and J ends, which lost 3 bases and 1 base, there was a span of 6 bases. The CDR3 covers 13 residues. Germline CDR1 reads SEHNR; CDR2 reads FQNEAQ (reference sequence). The CDR3 spells CASSFPAQETQYF. The CDR3 bases are TGTGCCAGCAGCTTCCCGGCCCAAGAGACCCAGTACTTC.

A remark on this clonotype: A read error may account for a junction end that differs from germline. The chain employs TRBV7-7 and TRBJ2-5; no definite D call. The CDR3 is 12 residues long. Germline V gene data show CDR1 as SSHAT and CDR2 as FNYEAQ (reference sequence). The CDR3 DNA follows: TGTGCTAGCAGCTCCCTTTCAGAGACCCAGTACTTC. Its protein is CASSSLSETQYF.

The chain has TRBV27 and TRBJ2-3; D is uncertain. This CDR3 has 13 amino acids. Germline-derived CDR1 and CDR2 are MNHEY and SMNVEV (reference sequence). The ends were cut back, 3 bases at V and 6 bases at J, with 10 bases in the middle. The CDR3 is CASSLSPKDTQYF. CDR3 DNA: TGTGCCAGCAGTTTGTCTCCGAAGGATACGCAGTATTTT.

The V gene is TRBV12-3 or TRBV12-4, the J gene TRBJ2-1, with 7 bases aligning to TRBD2. The CDR3 spans 14 residues. V lost 3 bases, J lost 8 bases, and 7 bases stayed unmatched. For the CDR3, the DNA is TGTGCCAGCAGTTTCCCGGGGAGCGGGGATGAGCAGTTCTTC. Encoded protein: CASSFPGSGDEQFF.

The chain combines TRBV20-1 with TRBJ2-7; 7 nucleotides match TRBD2. Per the germline V gene, CDR1 is DFQATT and CDR2 is SNEGSKA (reference sequence). V lost 5 bases, J lost 7 bases, and 11 bases stayed unmatched. The CDR3 runs to 13 residues. CDR3 loop: CSASKSGKGEQYF. As DNA, the CDR3 is TGCAGTGCTTCTAAAAGCGGGAAAGGGGAGCAGTACTTC.

The chain combines TRBV27 with TRBJ2-1; TRBD1 might be the D (5 bases). The germline V gene has CDR1 MNHEY and CDR2 SMNVEV (reference sequence). The CDR3 covers 13 residues. Deletions cut 2 bases from V and 6 bases from J, with 8 bases between. The CDR3 sequence: CASSLGRANEQFF. DNA for the CDR3: TGTGCCAGCAGTTTAGGCAGGGCCAATGAGCAGTTCTTC.

The V gene is TRBV27, the J gene TRBJ2-7, with a weak D call TRBD2 (5 bases). The CDR3 spans 11 residues. Germline lookup yields CDR1 MNHEY and CDR2 SMNVEV (reference sequence). Between the trimmed V and J ends, which lost 11 bases and 8 bases, there was a span of 16 bases. CDR3 in amino acids: CAAGLTEKQYF. The CDR3 bases are TGTGCCGCTGGACTGACCGAAAAGCAGTACTTC.

V and J are TRBV20-1 and TRBJ1-2, with D tentatively TRBD1 (5 bases). V shed 1 base and J shed 8 bases, with 11 bases lying between them. The CDR3 is 12 amino acids. The germline gives CDR1 DFQATT, CDR2 SNEGSKA (reference sequence). The CDR3 sequence is CSARGLRDGYTF. The CDR3 DNA sequence: TGCAGTGCTAGAGGCCTAAGGGACGGCTACACCTTC.

The V and J genes are TRBV27 and TRBJ1-5; D is uncertain. Germline V gene sequence: CDR1 MNHEY, CDR2 SMNVEV (reference sequence). This CDR3 comprises 13 residues. The germline V and J ends were trimmed by 3 bases and 7 bases, with 10 bases remaining between them. In DNA form, the CDR3 reads TGTGCCAGCAGTTTCGGAGGGCCACAGCCCCAGCATTTT. Its protein is CASSFGGPQPQHF.

This CDR3 reads CSARESARVASNTEAFF. The CDR3 coding sequence is TGCAGTGCTAGAGAATCGGCCAGGGTGGCCTCGAACACTGAAGCTTTCTTT. V and J are TRBV20-1 and TRBJ1-1; a weak D match, TRBD1 (5 bases). The V and J ends lost 0 bases and 1 base respectively, with 18 bases between them. The germline V gene has CDR1 DFQATT and CDR2 SNEGSKA (reference sequence). The CDR3 loop spans 17 amino acids.